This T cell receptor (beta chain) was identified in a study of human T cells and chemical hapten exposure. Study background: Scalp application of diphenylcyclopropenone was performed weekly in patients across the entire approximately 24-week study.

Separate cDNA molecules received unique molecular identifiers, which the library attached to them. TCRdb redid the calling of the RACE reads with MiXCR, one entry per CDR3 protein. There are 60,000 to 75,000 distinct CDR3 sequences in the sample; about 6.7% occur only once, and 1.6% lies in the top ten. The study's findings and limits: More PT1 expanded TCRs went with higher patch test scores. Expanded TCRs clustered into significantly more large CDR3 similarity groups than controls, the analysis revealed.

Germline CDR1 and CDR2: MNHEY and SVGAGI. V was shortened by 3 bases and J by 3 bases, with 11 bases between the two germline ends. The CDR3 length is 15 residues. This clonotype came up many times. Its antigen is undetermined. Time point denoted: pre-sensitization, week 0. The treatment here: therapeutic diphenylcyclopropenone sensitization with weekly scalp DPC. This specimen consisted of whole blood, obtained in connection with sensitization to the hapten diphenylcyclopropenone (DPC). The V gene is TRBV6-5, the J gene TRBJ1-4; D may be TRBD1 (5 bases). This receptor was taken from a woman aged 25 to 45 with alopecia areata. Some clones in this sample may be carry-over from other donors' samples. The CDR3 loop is CASSYIPGSNEKLFF. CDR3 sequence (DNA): TGTGCCAGCAGTTATATTCCAGGGTCTAATGAAAAACTGTTTTTT.